The 22 T cell receptor beta chains given below trace back to one sample, sequenced in a study of cytomegalovirus exposure and HLA in healthy donors. Researchers ran the PCR with 60 Vbeta and 13 Jbeta primers. Data came from immunoSEQ multiplex PCR; TCRdb stores just in-frame clones and leaves some out. The sample table sets out around 70,000 clones. Material: PBMCs. The receptors were sampled from a woman in her thirties or forties in good health and CMV-seropositive.

This chain connects TRBV29-1 to TRBJ2-1; 10 bases match TRBD1. CDR3 size: 12 residues. V gave up 7 bases and J gave up 10 bases; unmatched junction bases: 7. Per the germline V gene, CDR1 is SQVTM and CDR2 is ANQGSEA. CDR3 in amino acids: CSAGQGLGEQFF. The CDR3 nucleotides are TGCAGCGCGGGACAGGGGTTAGGGGAGCAGTTCTTC.

The chain links TRBV10-2 to TRBJ2-2; tentatively, D is TRBD1 (5 bases). The CDR3 totals 15 residues. CDR1 WSHSY and CDR2 SAAADI come from the germline V gene. V was clipped by 4 bases and J by 5 bases, with 14 bases between them. The CDR3 here is CASSVVGDGTGELFF. CDR3 nucleotides: TGCGCCAGCAGTGTAGTAGGGGATGGGACCGGGGAGCTGTTTTTT.

The V gene is TRBV5-5, the J gene TRBJ1-2; tentatively, D is TRBD1 (5 bases). The CDR3 consists of 16 residues. CDR1 is SGHKS, CDR2 YYEKEE, per germline (reference sequence). Trimming cost V 0 bases and J 6 bases, with 18 bases left between them. CDR3 DNA: TGTGCCAGCAGCTTGGAAGGGCAGGGAAGAAGGAATGGCTACACCTTC. This gives the protein CASSLEGQGRRNGYTF.

This chain uses TRBV7-9 with TRBJ2-3; 8 positions agree with TRBD2. CDR1 and CDR2 from the germline V gene are SEHNR and FQNEAQ (reference sequence). There are 16 residues in the CDR3. With V trimmed by 3 bases and J by 4 bases, 9 bases remained unmatched. The CDR3 protein is CASSFAGRAAPDTQYF. DNA for the CDR3: TGTGCCAGCAGCTTCGCCGGGAGGGCCGCTCCAGATACGCAGTATTTT.

This sequence joins TRBV5-1 and TRBJ2-3; possible D gene TRBD2, 6 bases. The germline V and J ends were trimmed by 0 bases and 2 bases, with 10 bases remaining between them. The CDR3 is made up of 15 amino acids. CDR1 is SGHRS and CDR2 is YFSETQ in the germline V gene. The CDR3 spells CASSLEGRNTDTQYF. The CDR3 DNA reads as TGCGCCAGCAGCTTGGAGGGGAGGAACACAGATACGCAGTATTTT.

CDR3 DNA: TGTGCCAGCAGCTTAGAAACAATGAACACTGAAGCTTTCTTT. It yields the protein CASSLETMNTEAFF. V and J are TRBV7-8 and TRBJ1-1, with D hard to call. This CDR3 comprises 14 residues. The germline V gene encodes CDR1 SGHVS and CDR2 FQNEAQ. V lost 1 base, J lost 0 bases, and 6 bases lay in between. Drawing the rest from reference TRBV7-8 and TRBJ1-1, the complete variable domain is GAGVSQSPRYKVAKRGQDVALRCDPISGHVSLFWYQQALGQGPEFLTYFQNEAQLDKSGLPSDRFFAERPEGSVSTLKIQRTQQEDSAVYLCASSLETMNTEAFFGQGTRLTVV.

The rearrangement joins TRBV7-2 to TRBJ1-2; TRBD1 might be the D (5 bases). The CDR3 loop spans 13 amino acids. Trimming left V 2 bases short and J 4 bases short, with 8 bases between. CDR1 SGHTA and CDR2 FQGNSA come from the germline V gene. This CDR3 reads CASSLITGYGYTF. As DNA, the CDR3 is TGTGCCAGCAGCTTAATTACAGGCTATGGCTACACCTTC.

The chain combines TRBV5-1 with TRBJ2-1; 8 bases match TRBD2. CDR3 length: 16 amino acids. The germline gives CDR1 SGHRS, CDR2 YFSETQ. V gave up 0 bases and J gave up 6 bases; unmatched junction bases: 8. CDR3 in amino acids: CASSLVISGRANEQFF. CDR3 DNA: TGCGCCAGCAGCTTGGTGATCTCCGGGAGGGCCAATGAGCAGTTCTTC.

The chain employs TRBV7-9 and TRBJ1-1, with 8 bases fitting TRBD1. Germline assignment: CDR1 SEHNR and CDR2 FQNEAQ (reference sequence). The CDR3 totals 15 residues. The V gene end was trimmed by 8 bases and the J gene end by 0 bases; junction bases not matched to a gene: 8. The CDR3 nucleotides read TGTGCCAGCGGCGAAATGACAGGGGTGAACACTGAAGCTTTCTTT. Protein product: CASGEMTGVNTEAFF. The complete variable domain, with remaining parts taken from reference TRBV7-9 and TRBJ1-1, reads DTGVSQNPRHKITKRGQNVTFRCDPISEHNRLYWYRQTLGQGPEFLTYFQNEAQLEKSRLLSDRFSAERPKGSFSTLEIQRTEQGDSAMYLCASGEMTGVNTEAFFGQGTRLTVV.

This chain joins TRBV27 and TRBJ1-6, with 11 positions matching TRBD1. The CDR3 covers 16 residues. Germline loops: CDR1 MNHEY, CDR2 SMNVEV (reference sequence). Germline trimming cut 8 bases from V and 7 bases from J; bases unmatched to any gene: 10. CDR3 sequence: CASRHLGQGENSPLHF. The DNA of the CDR3 is TGTGCCAGCCGGCACCTGGGACAGGGGGAAAATTCACCCCTCCACTTT.

The genes are TRBV5-1 and TRBJ1-2; TRBD1 might be the D (6 bases). Looked up from germline, CDR1 is SGHRS and CDR2 is YFSETQ. The V gene lost 6 bases and the J gene lost 2 bases, with 14 bases spanning the gap. CDR3 size: 14 residues. The CDR3: CASTESTGNYGYTF. The CDR3 nucleotides are TGCGCCAGCACTGAGAGTACAGGGAACTATGGCTACACCTTC.

The chain joins TRBV9 to TRBJ2-7, with 10 positions matching TRBD2. The CDR3 consists of 14 residues. Per the germline V gene, CDR1 is SGDLS and CDR2 is YYNGEE. V trimming: 5 bases; J trimming: 5 bases; junction bases outside the gene matches: 7. The chain's CDR3 is CASSVSGRADEQYF. CDR3 nucleotides: TGTGCCAGCAGTGTAAGCGGGAGGGCCGACGAGCAGTACTTC.

V is TRBV27 and J is TRBJ1-5; 10 bases are a match to TRBD1. CDR3 length equals 17 residues. Germline-derived CDR1 and CDR2 are MNHEY and SMNVEV (reference sequence). V lost 4 bases and J lost 4; bases outside the gene matches: 10. This CDR3 reads CASSSLTGGFGNQPQHF. The DNA of the CDR3 is TGTGCCAGCAGTTCCTTGACAGGGGGCTTTGGTAATCAGCCCCAGCATTTT.

This chain uses TRBV7-9 with TRBJ2-1; the D gene is possibly TRBD1 (6 bases). CDR1 is SEHNR and CDR2 is FQNEAQ in the germline V gene (reference sequence). The V and J ends lost 8 bases and 4 bases respectively, with 12 bases between them. The CDR3 has 13 amino acids. This chain's CDR3 is CASQLGGYNEQFF. The CDR3 DNA reads TGTGCCAGCCAGCTAGGGGGTTACAATGAGCAGTTCTTC.

The genes are TRBV10-3 and TRBJ1-1; D may be TRBD1 (6 bases). Looked up from germline, CDR1 is ENHRY and CDR2 is SYGVKD. Trimming shortened V by 4 bases and J by 1 base, and 16 bases separated the two germline ends. The CDR3 is 16 residues long. CDR3 bases: TGTGCCATCAGTGCGCAATATGGACAGCCGAACACTGAAGCTTTCTTT. Encoded protein: CAISAQYGQPNTEAFF.

This chain links TRBV7-2 with TRBJ1-3; D remains unclear. Trimming removed 5 bases at V and 0 bases at J, with 11 bases between. In germline, CDR1 is SGHTA, CDR2 FQGNSA. This CDR3 spans 15 amino acids. Here the CDR3 reads CASSRGVSSGNTIYF. In DNA form, the CDR3 reads TGTGCCAGCAGCCGCGGGGTTTCCTCTGGAAACACCATATATTTT.

The V and J genes are TRBV9 and TRBJ2-1; a possible D gene is TRBD2 (6 bases). The V end was cut by 0 bases, the J end by 4 bases, with 23 bases between. The CDR3 extends over 19 amino acids. Germline CDR1 reads SGDLS; CDR2 reads YYNGEE. The CDR3 region has the DNA TGTGCCAGCAGCGTAGGGGTGAGCGGACTATTAAACAGATACAATGAGCAGTTCTTC. Protein sequence: CASSVGVSGLLNRYNEQFF.

The chain has TRBV6-4 and TRBJ2-1; D uncertain. V dropped 4 bases and J dropped 0 bases, with 4 bases sitting between them. CDR1 and CDR2 from the germline V gene are MRHNA and SNTAGT. The CDR3 spans 13 residues. In nucleotides, the CDR3 is TGTGCCAGCAGTGCTAGCTCCTACAATGAGCAGTTCTTC. Encoded protein: CASSASSYNEQFF.

The V and J genes are TRBV4-1 and TRBJ2-5, with 9 positions matching TRBD2. This CDR3 spans 15 amino acids. The trim removed 0 bases at V and 1 base at J, leaving 0 bases unmatched. Germline V lookup: CDR1 MGHRA, CDR2 YSYEKL. CDR3 sequence (DNA): TGCGCCAGCAGCCAAGAGCGGGGGGGCCAAGAGACCCAGTACTTC. Translation gives CASSQERGGQETQYF.

This chain uses TRBV11-3 with TRBJ2-1, with 7 nucleotides matching TRBD1. CDR1 and CDR2 from the germline V gene are SGHNT and YENEEA. Trimming at V came to 4 bases and at J to 7 bases, leaving 22 bases not matched to a gene. The CDR3 spans 19 residues. The CDR3 region is CASSYSWETGQYLRNEQFF. The CDR3 nucleotides read TGTGCCAGCAGCTACTCCTGGGAGACGGGACAGTATTTGCGAAATGAGCAGTTCTTC.

The CDR3 DNA reads TGTGCCAGCAGTGAACAGGGGGACACCGGGGAGCTGTTTTTT. Amino acid sequence: CASSEQGDTGELFF. The chain recombines TRBV6-1 with TRBJ2-2; 7 bases are a match to TRBD1. V was pared by 2 bases and J by 3 bases, with 0 bases of the junction left unmatched. The CDR3 sequence is 14 residues long. Germline loops: CDR1 MNHNS, CDR2 SASEGT.

The chain couples TRBV7-9 to TRBJ2-7; 7 bases are a match to TRBD1. The CDR3 contains 14 residues. V shed 3 bases and J 3 bases; nucleotides not matched to a gene: 5. The V gene's germline CDR1 is SEHNR and CDR2 FQNEAQ (reference sequence). The CDR3 DNA reads as TGTGCCAGCAGCTTCGGACAGGTGGGCTACGAGCAGTACTTC. The encoded protein is CASSFGQVGYEQYF.